A single sample is the source of the 30 T cell receptor beta chains below, sequenced in a study of blood T cell repertoires in COVID-19 (dated by TCRdb to the early 2020s). Receptor libraries were prepared by the immunoSEQ multiplex PCR assay. TCRdb holds this immuneACCESS table with in-frame rearrangements only. Some clones are missing; in checked studies, unresolved V genes explain under half, and the rest has no known cause. The sample contains fewer than 9,500 clones, about 86% of them found a single time. 6.9% of the sample is taken by the ten largest. The sequencing sample was made of peripheral blood. Receptors were obtained from a woman in her fifties or sixties with active or convalescent COVID-19.

The chain employs TRBV30 and TRBJ2-3; 7 bases match TRBD2. Germline V gene sequence: CDR1 GTSNPN, CDR2 SVGIG (reference sequence). The CDR3 loop spans 15 amino acids. J gave up 2 bases and V 0 bases, and 5 bases lay outside the gene matches. Here the CDR3 reads CAWSVRGGNTDTQYF. The DNA for the CDR3 is TGTGCCTGGAGTGTACGCGGGGGAAACACAGATACGCAGTATTTT.

This clone was picked up one time. The genes are TRBV7-2 and TRBJ2-7; a weak D match, TRBD2 (6 bases). Germline V gene lookup returns CDR1 SGHTA and CDR2 FQGNSA. The CDR3 is made up of 15 amino acids. Trimming left V 5 bases short and J 3 bases short, with 17 bases between. This CDR3 reads CASSTREGGIYEQYF. For the CDR3, the DNA is TGTGCCAGCAGCACCCGAGAGGGCGGGATCTACGAGCAGTACTTC.

CDR3 DNA: TGTGCCAGCACCAGTGGAGGCTCCCTTGAAAAACTGTTTTTT. Protein sequence: CASTSGGSLEKLFF. The genes are TRBV27 and TRBJ1-4; D is unresolved. V dropped 7 bases and J dropped 7 bases, with 16 bases sitting between them. CDR3 size: 14 residues. Germline-derived CDR1 and CDR2 are MNHEY and SMNVEV (reference sequence). Filled out from reference TRBV27 and TRBJ1-4, the complete variable domain reads EAQVTQNPRYLITVTGKKLTVTCSQNMNHEYMSWYRQDPGLGLRQIYYSMNVEVTDKGDVPEGYKVSRKEKRNFPLILESPSPNQTSLYFCASTSGGSLEKLFFGSGTQLSVL.

The J gene is TRBJ2-3, the V gene TRBV27; 7 positions agree with TRBD2. This CDR3 has 14 amino acids. Germline V gene data show CDR1 as MNHEY and CDR2 as SMNVEV (reference sequence). Trimming took 3 bases from V and 3 from J; bases not matched to a gene: 3. The CDR3 region is CASSFRGVTDTQYF. CDR3 sequence (DNA): TGTGCCAGCAGTTTCCGGGGGGTTACAGATACGCAGTATTTT.

The genes are TRBV4-1 and TRBJ2-5; D unresolved. Germline loops: CDR1 MGHRA, CDR2 YSYEKL. The CDR3 has 15 amino acids. The germline V and J ends were trimmed by 1 base and 0 bases, with 9 bases remaining between them. The CDR3 reads CASSQGHRYQETQYF. CDR3 coding DNA: TGCGCCAGCAGCCAAGGACACCGGTACCAAGAGACCCAGTACTTC.

The rearrangement links TRBV19 to TRBJ1-5; 11 bases are shared with TRBD1. The CDR3 contains 13 residues. Trimming removed 10 bases from V and 4 bases from J; junction bases left unmatched: 3. Germline-derived CDR1 and CDR2 are LNHDA and SQIVND (reference sequence). The CDR3 DNA is TGTGCCATGGGGGACAGGGGGAATCAGCCCCAGCATTTT. Its protein product is CAMGDRGNQPQHF.

V usage is TRBV4-1 and J usage is TRBJ2-1; 14 nucleotides align to TRBD2. V lost 3 bases to trimming and J lost 7 bases; unmatched junction nucleotides: 2. This CDR3 region has 15 residues. Germline lookup yields CDR1 MGHRA and CDR2 YSYEKL. CDR3 in amino acids: CASSQGLAGVNEQFF. The CDR3 DNA reads TGCGCCAGCAGCCAGGGACTAGCGGGAGTAAATGAGCAGTTCTTC.

In this sample, this clone turned up once. The chain links TRBV7-9 to TRBJ2-5; 8 bases line up with TRBD1. The V and J ends lost 5 bases and 4 bases, in that order; junction bases with no gene match: 6. The CDR3 contains 14 residues. Germline values: CDR1 SEHNR, CDR2 FQNEAQ (reference sequence). The CDR3 protein is CASSRTGTGETQYF. The CDR3 region has the DNA TGTGCCAGCAGCCGGACAGGGACGGGAGAGACCCAGTACTTC.

The chain combines TRBV6-2 or TRBV6-3 with TRBJ1-1; D is unclear. This CDR3 is 17 amino acids long. CDR1 is MNHEY, CDR2 SVGEGT, per germline. V lost 0 bases, J lost 0 bases, and 14 bases lay in between. CDR3 amino acids: CASSYSRRSFMNTEAFF. CDR3 sequence (DNA): TGTGCCAGCAGTTACTCCCGGAGGTCGTTCATGAACACTGAAGCTTTCTTT.

With regard to this clone: The junction departs from germline at one end; a sequencing error may be responsible. The V call is TRBV6-4, the J call TRBJ1-2; TRBD1 matches 7 bases. The CDR3 extends over 17 amino acids. CDR1 and CDR2 (germline): MRHNA, SNTAGT. CDR3 nucleotide sequence: TGTGCCAGCTGTGACCGGACACGACAGGGTCGGAACTATGGCTACACCTTC. This gives the protein CASCDRTRQGRNYGYTF.

V is TRBV12-3 or TRBV12-4 and J is TRBJ2-7; D call uncertain. The CDR3 has 11 amino acids. V lost 1 base, J lost 6 bases, and 4 bases lay in between. The CDR3 sequence is CASSLGLEQYF. For the CDR3, the DNA is TGTGCCAGCAGTTTAGGGCTCGAGCAGTACTTC.

The rearrangement joins TRBV6-2 or TRBV6-3 to TRBJ2-7; tentative D call: TRBD1 (5 bases). The germline V gene encodes CDR1 MNHEY and CDR2 SVGEGT. V lost 2 bases and J 0 bases, leaving 5 bases between the germline ends. The CDR3 covers 13 residues. CDR3 coding DNA: TGTGCCAGCAGTTACGACAGCTCCTACGAGCAGTACTTC. Its translation: CASSYDSSYEQYF.

The J gene is TRBJ2-6, the V gene TRBV3-1 (or the pseudogene TRBV3-2), with 12 bases matching TRBD1. This CDR3 has 17 amino acids. Trimming cost V 4 bases and J 0 bases; bases outside gene matches: 1. Germline V gives CDR1 LGHDT, CDR2 YNNKEL (reference sequence). The CDR3 nucleotides are TGTGCCAGCAGCCGGGGACAGGGGGCCTCTGGGGCCAACGTCCTGACTTTC. Translation gives CASSRGQGASGANVLTF.

This rearrangement joins TRBV6-1 to TRBJ1-1, with D tentatively TRBD1 (5 bases). CDR3 length equals 14 residues. Trimming cost V 2 bases and J 4 bases, with 11 bases left between them. Germline V lookup: CDR1 MNHNS, CDR2 SASEGT. The CDR3 spells CASSEQGHSTEAFF. The CDR3 DNA is TGTGCCAGCAGTGAACAGGGCCACAGCACTGAAGCTTTCTTT.

The DNA of the CDR3 is TGTGCCAGCAGCGCCGATGGCAGGGAGACCCAGTACTTC. Residues: CASSADGRETQYF. V is TRBV7-9 and J is TRBJ2-5; D is uncertain. The CDR3 has 13 residues. The V and J ends lost 5 bases and 5 bases respectively, with 12 bases between them. Germline lookup yields CDR1 SEHNR and CDR2 FQNEAQ (reference sequence).

The V and J genes are TRBV6-1 and TRBJ2-7; tentatively, D is TRBD2 (5 bases). This CDR3 region has 16 residues. CDR1 and CDR2 (germline): MNHNS, SASEGT. V was cut by 1 base and J by 3 bases, with 16 bases left in between. The CDR3 nucleotides read TGTGCCAGCAGTGAAGGTATGACTACCGCCCTCTACGAGCAGTACTTC. Protein product: CASSEGMTTALYEQYF.

This clone was found once. This rearrangement joins TRBV6-1 to TRBJ2-4; the D is unclear. CDR3 length equals 16 residues. Trimming took off 4 bases at V and 9 bases at J, with 22 bases between the two ends. The V gene's germline CDR1 is MNHNS and CDR2 SASEGT. This CDR3 reads CASSVVPLRGDSIQYF. The CDR3, as DNA: TGTGCCAGCAGTGTTGTCCCCCTTCGAGGTGATTCCATTCAGTACTTC.

The table lists this clone with a count of one. The chain has TRBV7-2 and TRBJ2-5, with TRBD2 as a possible D gene (5 bases). Trimming took 1 base from V and 4 from J, leaving 7 bases between them. Germline CDR1 is SGHTA and CDR2 is FQGNSA. CDR3 size: 13 residues. CDR3 DNA: TGTGCCAGCAGCTTAGGGACTCCAGAGACCCAGTACTTC. As protein: CASSLGTPETQYF.

The J gene is TRBJ2-4, the V gene TRBV27; 7 bases agree with TRBD1. This CDR3 is 15 amino acids long. With 5 bases clipped from V and 8 bases from J, the junction kept 12 bases outside the gene matches. In germline, CDR1 is MNHEY, CDR2 SMNVEV (reference sequence). CDR3 sequence (DNA): TGTGCCAGCAGTCTTTCACAGGGGATTACGGACATTCAGTACTTC. This codes for CASSLSQGITDIQYF.

The table lists this clone with a few counts. The chain carries TRBV5-1 and TRBJ2-7, with 10 bases aligning to TRBD1. Germline V gives CDR1 SGHRS, CDR2 YFSETQ. V lost 0 bases to trimming and J lost 0 bases; unmatched junction nucleotides: 12. There are 19 residues in the CDR3. The CDR3 DNA reads as TGCGCCAGCAGCTTGGGAGGACAGGGGGTTCTTCTACCCTCCTACGAGCAGTACTTC. Encoded protein: CASSLGGQGVLLPSYEQYF.

The chain has TRBV7-2 and TRBJ2-1; 8 bases align to TRBD1. Germline CDR1 is SGHTA and CDR2 is FQGNSA. Germline trimming cut 5 bases from V and 7 bases from J; bases unmatched to any gene: 13. The CDR3 consists of 16 residues. CDR3 protein: CASSPVAGGGRNEQFF. CDR3 coding DNA: TGTGCCAGCAGCCCAGTGGCAGGGGGCGGTCGGAATGAGCAGTTCTTC.

The chain recombines TRBV19 with TRBJ1-2; 7 nucleotides align to TRBD1. Germline CDR1 is LNHDA and CDR2 is SQIVND (reference sequence). The CDR3 is made up of 12 amino acids. V dropped 8 bases and J dropped 8; count of bases not matched to a gene: 8. Here the CDR3 DNA reads TGTGCCAGTCGACAGGGTTTAGGGGGCTACACCTTC. Amino acids: CASRQGLGGYTF.

The chain carries TRBV7-8 and TRBJ2-3; 9 bases map to TRBD2. V lost 0 bases and J lost 0; bases outside the gene matches: 4. The CDR3 covers 17 residues. The germline V gene has CDR1 SGHVS and CDR2 FQNEAQ. Here the CDR3 reads CASSLAPTSGSTDTQYF. CDR3 sequence (DNA): TGTGCCAGCAGCTTAGCCCCGACTAGCGGCAGCACAGATACGCAGTATTTT.

The genes are TRBV5-1 and TRBJ2-2; 8 positions match TRBD1. V trimming: 7 bases; J trimming: 4 bases; junction bases outside the gene matches: 9. This CDR3 spans 15 amino acids. Germline V gives CDR1 SGHRS, CDR2 YFSETQ. CDR3 loop: CASRTSTGGTGELFF. As DNA, the CDR3 is TGCGCCAGCCGTACATCCACAGGGGGCACCGGGGAGCTGTTTTTT.

The gene calls are TRBV7-9 and TRBJ1-1, with D possibly TRBD1 on 6 matching bases. Trimming left V 4 bases short and J 1 base short, with 10 bases between. The CDR3 loop spans 14 amino acids. The germline gives CDR1 SEHNR, CDR2 FQNEAQ (reference sequence). The CDR3 region is CASSSQGKNTEAFF. The CDR3 region has the DNA TGTGCCAGCAGCTCACAGGGTAAGAACACTGAAGCTTTCTTT. Using reference TRBV7-9 and TRBJ1-1 for the parts outside the CDR3, the full variable domain is DTGVSQNPRHKITKRGQNVTFRCDPISEHNRLYWYRQTLGQGPEFLTYFQNEAQLEKSRLLSDRFSAERPKGSFSTLEIQRTEQGDSAMYLCASSSQGKNTEAFFGQGTRLTVV.

J is TRBJ1-5 and V is TRBV28; D not certain. The CDR3 contains 14 residues. Germline CDR1 is MDHEN and CDR2 is SYDVKM. Deletions cut 8 bases from V and 2 bases from J, with 13 bases between. The CDR3 loop reads CASLRPRGNQPQHF. The CDR3 DNA reads as TGTGCCAGCCTGAGACCCCGGGGCAATCAGCCCCAGCATTTT.

This chain connects TRBV30 to TRBJ2-3; 8 nucleotides agree with TRBD1. Germline loops: CDR1 GTSNPN, CDR2 SVGIG (reference sequence). Trimming at V came to 4 bases and at J to 2 bases, leaving 2 bases not matched to a gene. The CDR3 totals 13 residues. In nucleotides, the CDR3 is TGTGCCTGGACAGGGGGCCTCACAGATACGCAGTATTTT. It yields the protein CAWTGGLTDTQYF.

This rearrangement joins TRBV7-8 to TRBJ2-2; TRBD2 is a possible D gene (6 bases). Germline values: CDR1 SGHVS, CDR2 FQNEAQ. This CDR3 comprises 20 residues. The V and J ends lost 5 bases and 0 bases respectively, with 25 bases between them. Here the CDR3 DNA reads TGTGCCAGCAGCCCCCTAGGGCGGGACCTACCTTCCGCGAACACCGGGGAGCTGTTTTTT. Its protein product is CASSPLGRDLPSANTGELFF.

This clone was recorded a few times. This chain uses TRBV29-1 with TRBJ1-1, with D perhaps matching TRBD1 (5 bases). The CDR3 contains 14 residues. Trimming left V 3 bases short and J 4 bases short, with 15 bases between. Per the germline V gene, CDR1 is SQVTM and CDR2 is ANQGSEA. Written as DNA, the CDR3 is TGCAGCGTTGAGGGGGGAGGGATCGGCACTGAAGCTTTCTTT. Its translation: CSVEGGGIGTEAFF. The whole variable domain, filled in from reference TRBV29-1 and TRBJ1-1, reads SAVISQKPSRDICQRGTSLTIQCQVDSQVTMMFWYRQQPGQSLTLIATANQGSEATYESGFVIDKFPISRPNLTFSTLTVSNMSPEDSSIYLCSVEGGGIGTEAFFGQGTRLTVV.

This chain uses TRBV2 with TRBJ2-1; 11 nucleotides agree with TRBD2. Germline V gene sequence: CDR1 SNHLY, CDR2 FYNNEI. This CDR3 spans 17 amino acids. With V trimmed by 6 bases and J by 5 bases, 12 bases remained unmatched. The CDR3 reads CASSQRGTGLADNEQFF. CDR3 sequence (DNA): TGTGCCAGCAGCCAAAGGGGCACGGGACTAGCGGACAATGAGCAGTTCTTC. Supplemented by reference TRBV2 and TRBJ2-1, the full variable domain reads EPEVTQTPSHQVTQMGQEVILRCVPISNHLYFYWYRQILGQKVEFLVSFYNNEISEKSEIFDDQFSVERPDGSNFTLKIRSTKLEDSAMYFCASSQRGTGLADNEQFFGPGTRLTVL.